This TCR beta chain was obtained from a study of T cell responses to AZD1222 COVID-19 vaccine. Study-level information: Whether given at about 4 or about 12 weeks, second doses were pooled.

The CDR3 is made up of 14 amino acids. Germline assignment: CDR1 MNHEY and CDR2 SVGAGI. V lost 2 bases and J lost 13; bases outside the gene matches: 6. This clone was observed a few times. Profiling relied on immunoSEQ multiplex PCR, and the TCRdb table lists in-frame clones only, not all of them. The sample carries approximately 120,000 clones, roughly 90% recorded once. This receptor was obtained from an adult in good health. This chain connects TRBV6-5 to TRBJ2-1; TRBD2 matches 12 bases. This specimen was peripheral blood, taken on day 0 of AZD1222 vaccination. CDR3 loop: CASSYRRLAGEQFF. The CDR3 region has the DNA TGTGCCAGCAGTTACCGACGACTAGCGGGGGAACAGTTCTTC.